The T cell receptor (beta chain) described here comes from a study of cytomegalovirus exposure and HLA in healthy donors. For the study at large: Early release data held around 80 million unique TCRs from HLA-typed donors.

PCR was performed using 60 Vbeta and 13 Jbeta primers. Assay used: immunoSEQ multiplex PCR; TCRdb lists only in-frame clones, some missing. This specimen shows approximately 58,000 clones; the ten leading clones hold approximately 5.6%. The CDR3 contains 14 residues. J gave up 3 bases and V 5 bases, and 5 bases lay outside the gene matches. Germline V lookup: CDR1 MNHEY, CDR2 SVGAGI. Whole-study results and caveats: The HLA-A and HLA-B alleles of most subjects were reportedly predicted accurately from TCR beta sequences.

In regard to this clone: Its matching antigen is unknown.

The chain joins TRBV6-5 to TRBJ2-3; the match to TRBD2 covers 7 bases. Source material: PBMCs. The receptor's source is a man younger than 40 in good health and CMV-seropositive. This CDR3 is CASSVSGGTDTQYF. The CDR3 DNA is TGTGCCAGCAGTGTCTCGGGAGGTACAGATACGCAGTATTTT.